The TCR beta chain under discussion was sequenced for a study of control samples from healthy donors and cancer patients. The CDR3 is made up of 13 amino acids. CDR1 and CDR2 from the germline V gene are LGHDT and YNNKEL (reference sequence). The ends were cut back, 5 bases at V and 7 bases at J, with 12 bases in the middle. Sequencing was performed with immunoSEQ multiplex PCR; in TCRdb, only in-frame clones are kept and a portion is missing. The table includes approximately 100,000 clones, approximately 82% detected once. This clonotype originated in a man in his fifties or sixties in good health. Sequencing was carried out using blood. This chain connects TRBV3-1 (or the pseudogene TRBV3-2) to TRBJ1-5; D unclear. The CDR3 DNA reads as TGTGCCAGCAGCAAACAAGAGGGCCAGCCCCAGCATTTT. This codes for CASSKQEGQPQHF.